This T cell receptor beta chain is drawn from a study of blood T cells in healthy people across ages (dated by TCRdb to 2015 to 2017). Concerning the study at large: In model experiments, template switching captured about one uniquely barcoded TCR beta cDNA molecule for every two T cells. Age-related changes in TCR beta repertoire diversity were measured in the study by deep sequencing normalized with unique cDNA molecular identifiers. Four age groups were formed from the donors: young (average about 17 years), middle-aged (roughly 38), aged (roughly 58) and long-lived (less than 85). To avoid experimental bias, donors of different ages were distributed randomly across sequencing lanes. For two donors (one aged 18 to 30 and one aged 80 or older), the study analyzed two additional independent replicas of 1 million unique cDNA reads from the same blood draw. What the study reported, not specific to this receptor: Bulk unsorted PBMC profiling prevented conclusive comparison of naive and antigen-experienced compartments. Because donor CMV infection status was unknown, age-related changes in expanded clonotypes were potentially confounded. Total diversity estimates from one million sequenced T cells were considered lower bounds and underestimates. The percentage of naive T cells measured by flow cytometry correlated strongly with observed TCR beta diversity. Observed TCR beta diversity per million T cells fell roughly linearly with age, and a significant reduction was already apparent by age about 38. Compared with the aged group, the long-lived group had more naive CD4+ T cells, fewer expanded clones and increased TCR diversity, a pattern suggesting age selection.

Compared with germline, V lacks 3 bases and J lacks 2 bases; bases without a gene match: 13. Per the germline V gene, SGHAT is the CDR1 and FQNNGV is the CDR2. The CDR3 sequence holds 18 residues, the cysteine and phenylalanine included. Solely the CDR3 DNA is kept, with 54 bases framed from the first base. The donors were roughly 38 Caucasian individuals from Russia, aged roughly 6 to 100 years, who were systemically healthy. Each donor gave 8 to 10 milliliters of peripheral blood, collected into EDTA-treated Vacutainer tubes. Ficoll-Paque density-gradient centrifugation was used to isolate PBMCs, with at least 6 million obtained per sample. Trizol reagent was used to extract total RNA from the PBMCs, yielding at least 6 micrograms per sample. Naive CD45RAhigh/CD27high T cell percentages were measured by flow cytometry on a PBMC aliquot from every donor. A remark on this clonotype: What this receptor recognizes is not known. There are no base qualities to consult, and no much larger clone falls within one base.

Library preparation used 5' RACE. Data came from an Illumina HiSeq 2500. A second roughly 6 to 11 cycle PCR used a sample-barcoded 5' primer and a J-beta primer mix. Each TCR beta cDNA molecule received a unique molecular identifier from a template-switch 5' adaptor carrying 12 random nucleotides. Each sample yielded at least 3 million CDR3-containing paired-end reads. All of the RNA was converted into first-strand cDNA using the Mint cDNA synthesis kit, with a TRBC-specific oligonucleotide serving as the primer. All cDNA was treated with uracil-DNA glycosylase and then went through a first 18-cycle PCR with the universal primers M1SS and BC2_uni_R. In the original analysis: Each sample was normalized by randomly selecting 1 million high-quality reads, each carrying a distinct molecular identifier. Reads with shared molecular identifiers were discarded instead of being binned into consensus sequences. MiTCR, run with a Q25 quality threshold and the strictest error-elimination algorithm, handled CDR3 identification, clonotype clustering and error correction. A nonparametric unseen species model with Euler transformation was used to estimate lower-bound total TCR beta diversity. TCRdb redid the processing of the public reads, applying fastp at Q25 and MiXCR, and retained in-frame beta chains. Rows matching on CDR3 protein sequence are summarized as one entry with the most common DNA and genes. The V and J calls, along with clone size, are taken from TCRdb and not from the paper's own processing. Present in this sample are about 1.5 million distinct CDR3 sequences, 35% to 45% of which were seen just once. The ten top clones hold 4% of the sample.

The chain links TRBV11-2 with TRBJ2-3, and 8 junction bases match TRBD2. Specimen: blood. This TCR derives from a woman between 18 and 29 years old in good health. This receptor has the CDR3 CASSFGLAGGADTDTQYF. In nucleotides, the sequence is TGTGCCAGCAGCTTTGGACTAGCTGGAGGCGCGGACACAGATACGCAGTATTTT.